This T cell receptor (beta chain) was observed in a study of blood T cell repertoires in COVID-19. Study-wide context: The samples span acute and convalescent COVID-19 from the United States, Italy and Spain.

The ends were cut back, 1 base at V and 5 bases at J, with 8 bases in the middle. The germline gives CDR1 LNHDA, CDR2 SQIVND (reference sequence). The CDR3 is 14 residues long. Generated by immunoSEQ multiplex PCR, the TCRdb table keeps only in-frame clones and is missing some. The sample lists about 280,000 clones; 65% to 90% were seen once. This clonotype was sampled from a man aged 45-60 years with active or convalescent COVID-19. The chain couples TRBV19 to TRBJ2-2; D unresolved. The sample consisted of peripheral blood. The CDR3 here is CASSIGTLTGELFF. CDR3 nucleotides: TGTGCCAGTAGTATAGGAACCCTAACCGGGGAGCTGTTTTTT.